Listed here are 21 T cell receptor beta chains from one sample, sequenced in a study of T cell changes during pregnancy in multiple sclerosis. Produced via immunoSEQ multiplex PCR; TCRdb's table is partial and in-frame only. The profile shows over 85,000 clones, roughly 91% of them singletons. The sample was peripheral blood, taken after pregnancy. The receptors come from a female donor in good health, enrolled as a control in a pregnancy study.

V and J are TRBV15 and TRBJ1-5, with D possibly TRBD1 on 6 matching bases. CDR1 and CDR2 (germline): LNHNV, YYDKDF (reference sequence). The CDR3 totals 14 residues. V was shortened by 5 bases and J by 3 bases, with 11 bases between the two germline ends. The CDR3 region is CATSGRQANQPQHF. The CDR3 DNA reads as TGTGCCACCAGCGGACGACAGGCCAATCAGCCCCAGCATTTT.

DNA of the CDR3: TGTGCCAGCAGCCCAGGGGACAGTCAGAGTGAAAAACTGTTTTTT. It yields the protein CASSPGDSQSEKLFF. The gene calls are TRBV4-2 and TRBJ1-4; 7 bases agree with TRBD1. The CDR3 totals 15 residues. The junction had 9 bases not matched to a gene; V was cut back by 4 bases and J by 7 bases. CDR1 LGHNA and CDR2 YNFKEQ come from the germline V gene.

CDR3 nucleotide sequence: TGTGCCAGCAGCTTAGGTCAGGGAGGAATAGGAGAAAAACTGTTTTTT. Amino acids: CASSLGQGGIGEKLFF. The J gene is TRBJ1-4, the V gene TRBV7-9, with D possibly TRBD1 on 5 matching bases. Trimming removed 1 base at V and 8 bases at J, with 17 bases between. The CDR3 has 16 residues. Germline CDR1 SEHNR, CDR2 FQNEAQ (reference sequence).

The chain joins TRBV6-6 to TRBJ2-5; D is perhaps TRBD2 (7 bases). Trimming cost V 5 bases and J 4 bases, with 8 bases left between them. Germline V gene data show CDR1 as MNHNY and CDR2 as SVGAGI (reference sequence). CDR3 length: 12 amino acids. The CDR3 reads CASSRGGETQYF. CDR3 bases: TGTGCCAGCAGTAGGGGGGGAGAGACCCAGTACTTC.

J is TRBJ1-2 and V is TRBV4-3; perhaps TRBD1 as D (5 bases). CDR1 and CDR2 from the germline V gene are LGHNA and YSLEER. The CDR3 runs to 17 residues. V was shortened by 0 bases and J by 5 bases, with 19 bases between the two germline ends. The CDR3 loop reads CASSQDDFQGLRYGYTF. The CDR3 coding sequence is TGCGCCAGCAGCCAAGATGATTTCCAGGGTTTAAGATATGGCTACACCTTC.

DNA of the CDR3: TGTGCCAGCGGGTCGACAGGGGGCAATCAGCCCCAGCATTTT. This encodes CASGSTGGNQPQHF. This rearrangement joins TRBV2 to TRBJ1-5; 8 bases align to TRBD1. V dropped 8 bases and J dropped 2; count of bases not matched to a gene: 5. Germline CDR1 reads SNHLY; CDR2 reads FYNNEI. The CDR3 contains 14 residues.

The CDR3 loop is CAISEGQGMRVNTEAFF. In nucleotides, the CDR3 is TGTGCCATCAGTGAGGGCCAGGGGATGAGGGTGAACACTGAAGCTTTCTTT. The chain joins TRBV10-3 to TRBJ1-1, with D perhaps matching TRBD1 (6 bases). From germline, CDR1 is ENHRY and CDR2 SYGVKD. The CDR3 loop spans 17 amino acids. Trimming took 2 bases from V and 0 from J, leaving 16 bases between them.

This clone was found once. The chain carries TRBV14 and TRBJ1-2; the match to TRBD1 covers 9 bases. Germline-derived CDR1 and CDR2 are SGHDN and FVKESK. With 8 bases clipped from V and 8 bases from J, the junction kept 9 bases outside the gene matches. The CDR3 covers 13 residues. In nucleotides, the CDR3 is TGTGCCAGCCCCAAGGGGACAGGGCTAGGCTACACCTTC. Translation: CASPKGTGLGYTF.

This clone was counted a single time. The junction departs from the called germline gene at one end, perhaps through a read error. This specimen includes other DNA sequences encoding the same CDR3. The CDR3 DNA is TGTGCCAGCAGTTCCGGGACAGGGCGAGGCTACTATAGCAATCAGCCTCAGCATTTT. Amino acid sequence: CASSSGTGRGYYSNQPQHF. This chain uses TRBV27 with TRBJ1-5; TRBD1 matches at 9 bases. The CDR3 has 19 residues. Germline V gene lookup returns CDR1 MNHEY and CDR2 SMNVEV (reference sequence).

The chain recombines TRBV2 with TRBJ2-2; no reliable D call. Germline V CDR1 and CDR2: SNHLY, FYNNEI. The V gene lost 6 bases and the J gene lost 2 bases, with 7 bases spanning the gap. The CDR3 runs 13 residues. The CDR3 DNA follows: TGTGCCAGCAGGATTAGAAACACCGGGGAGCTGTTTTTT. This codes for CASRIRNTGELFF.

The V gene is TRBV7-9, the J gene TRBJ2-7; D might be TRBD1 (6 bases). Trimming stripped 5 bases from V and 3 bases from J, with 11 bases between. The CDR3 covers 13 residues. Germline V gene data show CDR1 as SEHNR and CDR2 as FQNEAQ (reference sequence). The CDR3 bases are TGTGCCAGCAGCAGGCGGACAGTCTACGAGCAGTACTTC. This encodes CASSRRTVYEQYF.

CDR3 bases: TGTGCCAGCAGTGGTACGGGGGCGAACACCGGGGAGCTGTTTTTT. Its translation is CASSGTGANTGELFF. The chain recombines TRBV2 with TRBJ2-2; D perhaps matches TRBD2 (6 bases). Trimming shortened V by 4 bases and J by 0 bases, and 9 bases separated the two germline ends. The CDR3 covers 15 residues. From germline, CDR1 is SNHLY and CDR2 FYNNEI.

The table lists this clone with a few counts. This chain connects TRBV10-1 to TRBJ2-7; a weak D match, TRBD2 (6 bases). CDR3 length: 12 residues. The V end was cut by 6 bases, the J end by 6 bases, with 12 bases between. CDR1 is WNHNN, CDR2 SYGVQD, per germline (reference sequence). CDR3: CASRGGKLEQYF. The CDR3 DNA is TGCGCCAGCAGGGGGGGAAAACTCGAGCAGTACTTC.

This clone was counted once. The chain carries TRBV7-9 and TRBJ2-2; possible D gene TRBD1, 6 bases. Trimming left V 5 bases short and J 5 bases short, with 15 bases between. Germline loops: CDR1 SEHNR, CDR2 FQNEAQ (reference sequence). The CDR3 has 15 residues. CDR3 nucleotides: TGTGCCAGCAGCCCAAGACAGGCGCGGACCGGGGAGCTGTTTTTT. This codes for CASSPRQARTGELFF. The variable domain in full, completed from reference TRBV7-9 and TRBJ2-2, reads DTGVSQNPRHKITKRGQNVTFRCDPISEHNRLYWYRQTLGQGPEFLTYFQNEAQLEKSRLLSDRFSAERPKGSFSTLEIQRTEQGDSAMYLCASSPRQARTGELFFGEGSRLTVL.

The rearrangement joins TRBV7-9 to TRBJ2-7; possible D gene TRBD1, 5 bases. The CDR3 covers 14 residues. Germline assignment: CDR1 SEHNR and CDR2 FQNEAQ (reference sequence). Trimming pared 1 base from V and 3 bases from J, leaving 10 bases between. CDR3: CASSLGQGLYEQYF. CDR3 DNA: TGTGCCAGCAGCTTAGGGCAGGGTCTCTACGAGCAGTACTTC. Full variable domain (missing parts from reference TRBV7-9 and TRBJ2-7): DTGVSQNPRHKITKRGQNVTFRCDPISEHNRLYWYRQTLGQGPEFLTYFQNEAQLEKSRLLSDRFSAERPKGSFSTLEIQRTEQGDSAMYLCASSLGQGLYEQYFGPGTRLTVT.

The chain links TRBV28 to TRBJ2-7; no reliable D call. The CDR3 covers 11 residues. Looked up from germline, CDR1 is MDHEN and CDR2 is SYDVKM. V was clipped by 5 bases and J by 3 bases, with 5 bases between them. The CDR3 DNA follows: TGTGCCAGCAGTGTCTACTACGAGCAGTACTTC. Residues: CASSVYYEQYF.

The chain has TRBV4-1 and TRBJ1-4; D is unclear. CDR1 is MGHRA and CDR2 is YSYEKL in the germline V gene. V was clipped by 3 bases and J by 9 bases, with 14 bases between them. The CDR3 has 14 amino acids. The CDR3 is CASSHGGRDQKLFF. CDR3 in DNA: TGCGCCAGCAGCCATGGAGGGAGGGATCAAAAACTGTTTTTT.

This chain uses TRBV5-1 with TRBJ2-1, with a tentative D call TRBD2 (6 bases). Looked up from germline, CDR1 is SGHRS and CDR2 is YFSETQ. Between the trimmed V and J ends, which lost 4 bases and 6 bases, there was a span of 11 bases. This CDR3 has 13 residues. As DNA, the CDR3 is TGCGCCAGCAGCCAGCCCGGGGGCAATGAGCAGTTCTTC. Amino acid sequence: CASSQPGGNEQFF.

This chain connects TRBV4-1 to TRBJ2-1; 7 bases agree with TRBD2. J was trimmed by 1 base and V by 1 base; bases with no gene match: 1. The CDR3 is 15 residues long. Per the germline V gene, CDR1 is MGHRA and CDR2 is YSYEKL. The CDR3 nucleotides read TGCGCCAGCAGCCAAGCGGGGGGTTCCTACAATGAGCAGTTCTTC. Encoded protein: CASSQAGGSYNEQFF.

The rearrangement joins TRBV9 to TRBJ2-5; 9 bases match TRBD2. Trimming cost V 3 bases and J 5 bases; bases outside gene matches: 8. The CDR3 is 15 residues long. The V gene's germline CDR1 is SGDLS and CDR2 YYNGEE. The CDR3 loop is CASSAAGGRYETQYF. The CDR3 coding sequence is TGTGCCAGCAGCGCGGCGGGGGGGCGCTATGAGACCCAGTACTTC. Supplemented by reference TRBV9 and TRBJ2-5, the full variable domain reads DSGVTQTPKHLITATGQRVTLRCSPRSGDLSVYWYQQSLDQGLQFLIQYYNGEERAKGNILERFSAQQFPDLHSELNLSSLELGDSALYFCASSAAGGRYETQYFGPGTRLLVL.

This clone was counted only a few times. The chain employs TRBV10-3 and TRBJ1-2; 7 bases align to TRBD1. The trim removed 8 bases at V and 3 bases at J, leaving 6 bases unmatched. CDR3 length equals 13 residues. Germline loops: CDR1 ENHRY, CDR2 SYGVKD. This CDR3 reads CAIPSDRDYGYTF. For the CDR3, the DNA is TGTGCCATCCCATCTGACAGGGACTATGGCTACACCTTC.